Below are 23 T cell receptor beta chains sequenced from a single sample in a study of T-cell reconstitution after alpha-beta-depleted transplantation in children. Preparing the TCRbeta library involved the use of unique molecular identifiers. TCRdb re-derived calls from the PCR reads in MiXCR, one entry per CDR3 protein. Seen here are more than 450,000 distinct CDR3 sequences, around 17% observed once, and the top ten hold about 3.1%. The source material was PBMCs from the stem cell graft donor, sampled from the stem cell graft. These receptors originate from a human donor who donated a stem cell graft to a child with acute lymphoblastic leukemia.

This clonotype was found a few times. The chain employs TRBV7-8 and TRBJ1-5; D may be TRBD1 (5 bases). The V gene's germline CDR1 is SGHVS and CDR2 FQNEAQ. The CDR3 runs to 14 residues. Deletions cut 4 bases from V and 7 bases from J, with 14 bases between. The CDR3 here is CASSSGLGKQPQHF. Here the CDR3 DNA reads TGTGCCAGCAGCTCAGGGTTAGGAAAGCAGCCCCAGCATTTT.

The chain has TRBV29-1 and TRBJ1-1; 8 bases match TRBD1. Germline values: CDR1 SQVTM, CDR2 ANQGSEA. V gave up 4 bases and J gave up 5 bases; unmatched junction bases: 9. The CDR3 has 14 residues. The CDR3, as DNA: TGCAGCGTTGCCCGACAGGGGATCGGGACTGAAGCTTTCTTT. It encodes CSVARQGIGTEAFF.

This clonotype was counted between two and nine times. The chain combines TRBV19 with TRBJ1-2; 9 bases align to TRBD1. The CDR3 consists of 15 residues. The V gene's germline CDR1 is LNHDA and CDR2 SQIVND (reference sequence). With V trimmed by 6 bases and J by 8 bases, 13 bases remained unmatched. CDR3 loop: CASRAGRTGDGGYTF. The DNA for the CDR3 is TGTGCCAGTAGGGCCGGCCGGACAGGGGACGGCGGCTACACCTTC.

This chain joins TRBV27 and TRBJ2-6, with 8 nucleotides matching TRBD1. Germline assignment: CDR1 MNHEY and CDR2 SMNVEV (reference sequence). The CDR3 sequence is 17 residues long. V lost 5 bases to trimming and J lost 0 bases; unmatched junction nucleotides: 6. The CDR3 DNA is TGTGCCAGCAGTGTGGACAGGGCGGTCTCTGGGGCCAACGTCCTGACTTTC. Residues: CASSVDRAVSGANVLTF.

In this sample, this clonotype turned up a few times. This chain joins TRBV7-9 and TRBJ2-7; D remains ambiguous. Germline lookup yields CDR1 SEHNR and CDR2 FQNEAQ (reference sequence). V shed 5 bases and J shed 2 bases, with 16 bases lying between them. The CDR3 is 15 amino acids. The CDR3 sequence is CASSLMTSTPYEQYF. CDR3 nucleotide sequence: TGTGCCAGCAGCCTCATGACTTCTACGCCCTACGAGCAGTACTTC.

This clonotype was seen more than once but under ten times. This rearrangement joins TRBV6-1 to TRBJ1-1; TRBD1 matches 8 bases. CDR3 size: 13 residues. V lost 6 bases and J lost 4; bases outside the gene matches: 4. The germline V gene has CDR1 MNHNS and CDR2 SASEGT. CDR3: CASRQGGSTEAFF. DNA of the CDR3: TGTGCCAGCAGACAGGGGGGCAGCACTGAAGCTTTCTTT.

This clonotype was detected only a few times. V gene TRBV20-1 combines with J gene TRBJ2-7; D not resolved. V was cut by 5 bases and J by 4 bases, with 9 bases left in between. Per germline, CDR1 DFQATT and CDR2 SNEGSKA (reference sequence). The CDR3 is 11 amino acids. The CDR3 coding sequence is TGCAGTGCTGCGGTGGGGTACGAGCAGTACTTC. Translated: CSAAVGYEQYF.

The sample holds a few counts of this clonotype. The gene calls are TRBV20-1 and TRBJ1-5; D might be TRBD1 (5 bases). V was cut by 3 bases and J by 7 bases, with 19 bases left in between. Germline V CDR1 and CDR2: DFQATT, SNEGSKA (reference sequence). The CDR3 length is 15 residues. CDR3 sequence (DNA): TGCAGTGCTAGGGCTAGCGGGTTTGGGGGGCAGCCCCAGCATTTT. Residues: CSARASGFGGQPQHF.

This clonotype was counted between two and nine times. The chain carries TRBV6-4 and TRBJ2-1, with D hard to call. The CDR3 loop spans 15 amino acids. V lost 4 bases to trimming and J lost 8 bases, with 18 bases between them. Looked up from germline, CDR1 is MRHNA and CDR2 is SNTAGT. CDR3 in amino acids: CASSVSIAGGDEQFF. CDR3 DNA sequence: TGTGCCAGCAGTGTAAGCATAGCAGGTGGAGATGAGCAGTTCTTC.

The chain combines TRBV7-8 with TRBJ1-1; no firm D call. Germline CDR1 and CDR2: SGHVS and FQNEAQ. The CDR3 has 12 amino acids. V was cut by 5 bases and J by 8 bases, with 12 bases left in between. The DNA of the CDR3 is TGTGCCAGCAGCCACTTGGAGGCCGAAGCTTTCTTT. It translates to CASSHLEAEAFF. Full variable domain (remainder filled in from reference TRBV7-8 and TRBJ1-1): GAGVSQSPRYKVAKRGQDVALRCDPISGHVSLFWYQQALGQGPEFLTYFQNEAQLDKSGLPSDRFFAERPEGSVSTLKIQRTQQEDSAVYLCASSHLEAEAFFGQGTRLTVV.

This clonotype turned up a few times. This rearrangement joins TRBV29-1 to TRBJ2-7, with 7 bases lining up with TRBD2. Germline values: CDR1 SQVTM, CDR2 ANQGSEA. The CDR3 runs to 14 residues. V lost 4 bases to trimming and J lost 3 bases; unmatched junction nucleotides: 9. In DNA form, the CDR3 reads TGCAGCGTTGGCAGGGTGGCTAGCGGCTACGAGCAGTACTTC. This encodes CSVGRVASGYEQYF.

The V call is TRBV6-5, the J call TRBJ1-1; no definite D call. The V end was cut by 2 bases, the J end by 3 bases, with 16 bases between. The CDR3 is 16 amino acids. Germline lookup yields CDR1 MNHEY and CDR2 SVGAGI. The CDR3, as DNA: TGTGCCAGCAGTTACCGGATTGTGACGCTGGACACTGAAGCTTTCTTT. Amino acids: CASSYRIVTLDTEAFF.

CDR3 protein: CASSFRDSYNEQFF. The CDR3 nucleotides are TGTGCCAGCAGTTTCCGGGACTCCTACAATGAGCAGTTCTTC. The J gene is TRBJ2-1, the V gene TRBV6-5, with D tentatively TRBD2 (5 bases). The CDR3 runs 14 residues. Trimming took off 4 bases at V and 0 bases at J, with 7 bases between the two ends. CDR1 is MNHEY and CDR2 is SVGAGI in the germline V gene.

This sequence joins TRBV9 and TRBJ2-5; weak D call: TRBD2 (6 bases). The germline V and J ends were trimmed by 3 bases and 7 bases, with 19 bases remaining between them. This CDR3 is built from 15 residues. Germline CDR1 reads SGDLS; CDR2 reads YYNGEE. The CDR3 nucleotides read TGTGCCAGCAGCGCCCAAGAGACAGTGCGGGGGACCCAGTACTTC. As protein: CASSAQETVRGTQYF.

The DNA for the CDR3 is TGCAGTGCTTTTACCGGGACTAGCACCTACAATGAGCAGTTCTTC. Residues: CSAFTGTSTYNEQFF. This rearrangement joins TRBV20-1 to TRBJ2-1; TRBD2 matches at 9 bases. J was trimmed by 2 bases and V by 5 bases; bases with no gene match: 7. Germline assignment: CDR1 DFQATT and CDR2 SNEGSKA (reference sequence). There are 15 residues in the CDR3.

This sequence joins TRBV7-3 and TRBJ2-2, with no clear D. Germline V CDR1 and CDR2: SGHTA, FQGTGA. This CDR3 has 13 amino acids. V was pared by 4 bases and J by 0 bases, with 3 bases between. In DNA form, the CDR3 reads TGTGCCAGCAGCTGGGCGAACACCGGGGAGCTGTTTTTT. Translation: CASSWANTGELFF. Drawing the rest from reference TRBV7-3 and TRBJ2-2, the complete variable domain is GAGVSQTPSNKVTEKGKYVELRCDPISGHTALYWYRQSLGQGPEFLIYFQGTGAADDSGLPNDRFFAVRPEGSVSTLKIQRTERGDSAVYLCASSWANTGELFFGEGSRLTVL.

This chain links TRBV20-1 with TRBJ2-1; TRBD2 matches 8 bases. V dropped 5 bases and J dropped 3; count of bases not matched to a gene: 9. Germline V gene sequence: CDR1 DFQATT, CDR2 SNEGSKA (reference sequence). The CDR3 consists of 15 residues. This CDR3 is CSAPISGKDYNEQFF. CDR3 DNA: TGCAGTGCTCCTATTAGCGGGAAAGACTACAATGAGCAGTTCTTC.

The chain carries TRBV27 and TRBJ1-4; D perhaps matches TRBD1 (6 bases). V dropped 5 bases and J dropped 1 base, with 14 bases sitting between them. This CDR3 region has 16 residues. Germline loops: CDR1 MNHEY, CDR2 SMNVEV (reference sequence). DNA for the CDR3: TGTGCCAGCAGTCGCGGACAGTTAAGAACTAATGAAAAACTGTTTTTT. It codes for CASSRGQLRTNEKLFF.

The chain links TRBV13 to TRBJ1-2; no definite D call. Germline CDR1 reads PRHDT; CDR2 reads FYEKMQ (reference sequence). The CDR3 consists of 12 residues. The ends were cut back, 4 bases at V and 2 bases at J, with 5 bases in the middle. The CDR3 DNA is TGTGCCAGCAGCTCAATCAACTATGGCTACACCTTC. Translated: CASSSINYGYTF.

This clonotype was detected a few times. This sequence joins TRBV10-3 and TRBJ2-7; D unclear. CDR1 and CDR2 (germline): ENHRY, SYGVKD. The CDR3 runs to 14 residues. V was shortened by 0 bases and J by 2 bases, with 8 bases between the two germline ends. Here the CDR3 DNA reads TGTGCCATCAGTGAGTCTGCAGGAACCTACGAGCAGTACTTC. It is translated as CAISESAGTYEQYF.

CDR3 region: CASSRGLAGELETQYF. The CDR3 DNA is TGCGCCAGCAGCAGGGGACTAGCGGGAGAGCTAGAGACCCAGTACTTC. The rearrangement uses TRBV5-1 and TRBJ2-5, with 14 positions matching TRBD2. J gave up 4 bases and V 4 bases, and 6 bases lay outside the gene matches. This CDR3 contains 16 residues. CDR1 is SGHRS and CDR2 is YFSETQ in the germline V gene. Full variable domain (rest looked up from reference TRBV5-1 and TRBJ2-5): KAGVTQTPRYLIKTRGQQVTLSCSPISGHRSVSWYQQTPGQGLQFLFEYFSETQRNKGNFPGRFSGRQFSNSRSEMNVSTLELGDSALYLCASSRGLAGELETQYFGPGTRLLVL.

This chain uses TRBV4-1 with TRBJ2-3; D is unclear. There are 13 residues in the CDR3. Trimming stripped 0 bases from V and 12 bases from J, with 13 bases between. Germline CDR1 and CDR2: MGHRA and YSYEKL. This CDR3 reads CASSQDHHPDQYF. For the CDR3, the DNA is TGCGCCAGCAGCCAAGACCACCATCCAGATCAGTATTTT.

V and J are TRBV7-2 and TRBJ1-2; perhaps TRBD1 as D (5 bases). The CDR3 sequence is 16 residues long. Germline V gene data show CDR1 as SGHTA and CDR2 as FQGNSA. The V end was cut by 1 base, the J end by 8 bases, with 20 bases between. The CDR3 nucleotides are TGTGCCAGCAGCTTAGACGGATCGAGGGGCGCGGGGGGCTACACCTTC. Residues: CASSLDGSRGAGGYTF.